This T cell receptor beta chain was identified in a study of T cells in Graves' hyperthyroidism and ophthalmopathy. This clonotype appeared a few times. Germline CDR1 is KGHSH and CDR2 is LQKENI. The CDR3 length is 17 residues. Trimming at V came to 1 base and at J to 0 bases, leaving 6 bases not matched to a gene. TCR beta CDR3 regions were amplified from RNA transcripts. First-round RT-PCR with HTBI primers amplified the TCR CDR3 region. One entry per CDR3 protein, called by TCRdb with MiXCR from the multiplex PCR reads. The data hold hundreds of thousands of distinct CDR3 sequences, with around 15% observed a single time.

The receptor's source is a woman in her forties or fifties with Graves' ophthalmopathy. The gene calls are TRBV18 and TRBJ1-5, with 7 bases matching TRBD1. Source material: blood. CDR3 nucleotide sequence: TGTGCCAGCTCACCACTTGGACAGGCCTTTAGCAATCAGCCCCAGCATTTT. Its protein product is CASSPLGQAFSNQPQHF. The full variable domain, rest sourced from reference TRBV18 and TRBJ1-5, is NAGVMQNPRHLVRRRGQEARLRCSPMKGHSHVYWYRQLPEEGLKFMVYLQKENIIDESGMPKERFSAEFPKEGPSILRIQQVVRGDSAAYFCASSPLGQAFSNQPQHFGDGTRLSIL.